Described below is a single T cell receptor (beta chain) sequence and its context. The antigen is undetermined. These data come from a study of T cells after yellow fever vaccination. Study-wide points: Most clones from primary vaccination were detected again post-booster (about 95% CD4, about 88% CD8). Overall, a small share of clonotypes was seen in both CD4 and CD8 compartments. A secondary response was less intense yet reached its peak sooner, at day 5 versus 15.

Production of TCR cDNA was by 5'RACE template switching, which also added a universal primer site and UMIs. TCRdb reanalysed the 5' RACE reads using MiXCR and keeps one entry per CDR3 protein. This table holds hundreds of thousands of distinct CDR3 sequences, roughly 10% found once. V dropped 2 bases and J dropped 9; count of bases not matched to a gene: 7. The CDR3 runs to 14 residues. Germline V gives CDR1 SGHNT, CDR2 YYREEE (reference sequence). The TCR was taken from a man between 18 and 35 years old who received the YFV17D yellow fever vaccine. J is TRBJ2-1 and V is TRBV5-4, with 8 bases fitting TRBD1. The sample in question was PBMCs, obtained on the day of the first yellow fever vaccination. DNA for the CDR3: TGTGCCAGCAGCTTTACAGGGGGAGTTGGTGAGCAGTTCTTC. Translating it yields CASSFTGGVGEQFF.